Listed here are 10 T cell receptor beta chains from one sample, sequenced in a study of graft-versus-host responses after intestinal transplantation. Intraepithelial and lamina propria lymphocytes were released after the graft tissue was processed. Here immunoSEQ multiplex PCR was the method, and the copy in TCRdb shows in-frame clones only, minus some. Of some 66,000 clones listed, approximately 91% were seen once; the top ten hold over 1.5%. This specimen was ileum tissue, taken roughly 54 weeks after transplant. These receptors all stem from a human patient who received an intestinal transplant, so some T cells may come from the graft donor.

V and J are TRBV18 and TRBJ1-4; 9 nucleotides agree with TRBD1. V was pared by 5 bases and J by 6 bases, with 4 bases of the junction left unmatched. Germline CDR1 and CDR2: KGHSH and LQKENI. The CDR3 loop spans 14 amino acids. The CDR3 DNA is TGTGCCAGCTCAATAGACAGGGGGGATGAAAAACTGTTTTTT. Translation gives CASSIDRGDEKLFF.

This chain connects TRBV28 to TRBJ1-2; no clear D. The CDR3 is 14 amino acids. Looked up from germline, CDR1 is MDHEN and CDR2 is SYDVKM. Trimming pared 10 bases from V and 8 bases from J, leaving 23 bases between. The CDR3 region is CATLYSRGAEGYTF. The CDR3 DNA reads as TGTGCCACCCTTTATTCGAGAGGTGCGGAGGGCTACACCTTC.

Here the CDR3 DNA reads TGCAGCGTTGCGAGCGGGGGGCAAGAGACCCAGTACTTC. Protein: CSVASGGQETQYF. This rearrangement joins TRBV29-1 to TRBJ2-5; 9 bases are shared with TRBD2. Germline CDR1 and CDR2: SQVTM and ANQGSEA. The CDR3 has 13 amino acids. V lost 4 bases to trimming and J lost 2 bases; unmatched junction nucleotides: 2.

CDR3 sequence: CASSLPTNTEAFF. The CDR3 nucleotides read TGTGCCAGCAGCTTGCCTACGAACACTGAAGCTTTCTTT. The V gene is TRBV5-5, the J gene TRBJ1-1; D is unclear. The CDR3 covers 13 residues. Trimming took off 1 base at V and 1 base at J, with 5 bases between the two ends. The V gene's germline CDR1 is SGHKS and CDR2 YYEKEE (reference sequence). Full variable domain (rest looked up from reference TRBV5-5 and TRBJ1-1): DAGVTQSPTHLIKTRGQQVTLRCSPISGHKSVSWYQQVLGQGPQFIFQYYEKEERGRGNFPDRFSARQFPNYSSELNVNALLLGDSALYLCASSLPTNTEAFFGQGTRLTVV.

Note on this clone: A read error may produce the germline difference seen at one junction end. This specimen includes other DNA sequences encoding the same CDR3. The chain couples TRBV7-4 to TRBJ2-7; 11 bases match TRBD2. This CDR3 spans 16 amino acids. CDR1 SGHVT and CDR2 SQSDAQ come from the germline V gene. For the CDR3, the DNA is TGTGCCAGCAGCTTGATACTGGGGACTAGCGGCTACGAACAGTACTTC. Protein product: CASSLILGTSGYEQYF. Variable domain in full (rest from reference TRBV7-4 and TRBJ2-7): GAGVSQSPRYKVAKRGRDVALRCDSISGHVTLYWYRQTLGQGSEVLTYSQSDAQRDKSGRPSGRFSAERPERSVSTLKIQRTEQGDSAVYLCASSLILGTSGYEQYFGPGTRLTVT.

Here the CDR3 reads CASSLASGRVWFF. The CDR3 nucleotides read TGCGCCAGCAGCTTGGCTAGCGGGAGGGTTTGGTTCTTC. V gene TRBV5-1 combines with J gene TRBJ2-1; 12 bases line up with TRBD2. Germline CDR1 SGHRS, CDR2 YFSETQ. CDR3 length: 13 amino acids. The ends lost 0 bases at V and 15 bases at J; junction bases unmatched: 4.

The chain is built from TRBV29-1 and TRBJ1-3, with a possible D match to TRBD1 (5 bases). V was shortened by 7 bases and J by 0 bases, with 10 bases between the two germline ends. CDR3 length equals 13 residues. From germline, CDR1 is SQVTM and CDR2 ANQGSEA. CDR3 residues: CSAIRGSGNTIYF. Written as DNA, the CDR3 is TGCAGCGCCATTAGGGGCTCTGGAAACACCATATATTTT.

The CDR3 reads CASSQVDRGDQPQHF. In DNA, the CDR3 is TGCGCCAGCAGCCAGGTGGACAGGGGCGATCAGCCCCAGCATTTT. V usage is TRBV4-1 and J usage is TRBJ1-5, with 9 bases fitting TRBD1. V lost 3 bases to trimming and J lost 5 bases; unmatched junction nucleotides: 5. Germline CDR1 and CDR2: MGHRA and YSYEKL. The CDR3 sequence is 15 residues long.

The chain combines TRBV18 with TRBJ2-7, with D maybe TRBD1 (5 bases). Germline CDR1 reads KGHSH; CDR2 reads LQKENI. This CDR3 is built from 13 residues. Trimming pared 3 bases from V and 3 bases from J, leaving 9 bases between. This CDR3 is CASSPVDSYEQYF. CDR3 DNA: TGTGCCAGCTCACCGGTTGACAGCTACGAGCAGTACTTC.

V usage is TRBV2 and J usage is TRBJ2-1; D possibly corresponds to TRBD2 (6 bases). With 3 bases removed from V and 4 bases from J, the gap between germline ends came to 13 bases. The germline CDR1 and CDR2 sequences are SNHLY and FYNNEI. The length of the CDR3 is 15 residues. The CDR3, as DNA: TGTGCCAGCAGTGAGTCGGGACTTGTATACAATGAGCAGTTCTTC. It yields the protein CASSESGLVYNEQFF.